This T cell receptor beta chain was identified in a study of cytomegalovirus exposure and HLA in healthy donors (dated by TCRdb to about 2017). As for the study more broadly: An earlier analysis of about 560 of the donors reported around 280 Gb of sequence data and around 100 million unique TCR beta sequences obtained from about 179 million T cells. An early release covering roughly 640 HLA-typed donors comprised approximately 300 gigabases of sequencing data and 85 million or so unique TCR sequences. Of the 350 to 450 genotyped donors, approximately 83% fell in the genetic ancestry cluster associated with self-reported Caucasian donors. The study was designed to test whether signatures of past pathogen exposure could be identified by cataloging public T cell receptors. The study profiled the T cell repertoires of about 720 subjects by immunosequencing and related them to cytomegalovirus serostatus. Along with the roughly 670-subject first cohort, a separate validation cohort of over 90 different subjects was used. To predict cytomegalovirus infection status, the study brought together high-throughput TCR immunosequencing, statistical association of individual TCRs with disease status, and machine learning. A later analysis re-analyzed previously published TCR beta repertoires from several hundred donors and added high-resolution HLA genotyping to study TCR occurrence patterns. The later analysis used no new phenotypic data to find candidate immune exposures, relying instead on TCR beta sequences and their occurrence across donors. An earlier analysis of some 600 of the donors applied high-throughput TCR beta sequencing to assess whether each TCR beta V gene segment acted as functional or pseudogenic. Donor age, sex, ethnicity and CMV serostatus were compiled together with the repertoire data. Genome-wide SNP genotypes for about 55% of the roughly 670 donors were used in a later genetic analysis, which treated that subset as a discovery cohort. All discovery cohort repertoires had been generated on a single sequencing platform. HLA typing included class I and class II loci at four-digit resolution. Typing coverage varied by locus: roughly 629-630 donors for A, B, C, DRB1 and DQB1; approximately 500 for DQA1; more than 600 for DPA1; 450 to 480 for DPB1. Roughly 5 DR-DQ haplotypes were handled as single units for association and clustering, since linkage in the cohort was strong. Among roughly 400 genotyped donors of the cohort, an average of approximately 220,000 unique TCR beta nucleotide sequences was sequenced per donor, of which 15% to 20% were non-productive. Study-wide findings and limitations: When HLA alleles, especially DR and DQ, strongly co-occurred, attributing TCR associations to individual alleles was difficult. Most TCR sequences were seen in very few donors, while some public TCRs were found in many individuals. In a later analysis, most CMV-associated TCR beta chains were found to appear HLA-restricted, with HLA associations seemingly driven largely by CMV exposure. A further reported finding was that TCR beta sequences accurately predicted the HLA-A and HLA-B alleles for most subjects in the first cohort. HLA typing was unavailable for some donors at each locus, so association tests used only the typed subset. In vitro tests confirmed that three of the cytomegalovirus-associated TCR beta chains recognize cytomegalovirus antigens. Roughly uniform sequencing depth across donors was assumed in presence/absence analyses, although this assumption may not hold. In a later genetic analysis, a missense DCLRE1C variant was associated with V-gene and J-gene trimming of TCR beta chains, and the association was replicated in an independent cohort. Cytomegalovirus status was reported to be diagnosed by the classifier with high specificity and sensitivity in both the original and validation cohorts. For the cohort, immune exposure information was limited to CMV serostatus. In a later analysis, several top co-occurrence clusters were reported to appear linked to parvovirus B19, influenza, CMV and Epstein-Barr virus. The study gave a list of roughly 150 TCR beta chains associated with cytomegalovirus. This cohort had only TCR beta chains sequenced, and the lack of alpha or paired-chain data limited which features could be detected. Specific HLA alleles were associated with around 18,000 TCR beta sequences at a false discovery rate of 0.05 in a later analysis. Broadly in line with IMGT annotations, most TCR beta V segments showed up in productive rearrangements about 87% or about 30% of the time in an earlier analysis of around 600 of the donors. Linkage disequilibrium might explain the correlated functional status among segregating V segments, but an unknown experimental factor could not be excluded. A group of highly shared sequence variants was considered likely to be a technical artifact of the sequencing pipeline. In a later genetic analysis, fewer N-insertions in productive TCRs were reported among donors in an Asian-associated ancestry cluster than the roughly 700-donor mean. The authors suggested that the approach could potentially be generalized to other disease states and immunological phenotypes. According to a later analysis, TCR association rates differed among HLA loci, with DRB1 alleles showing the most associated TCRs and HLA-C alleles showing the fewest. The earlier analysis of 587 of the donors excluded roughly 16 rarely observed V segments, including chromosome 9 orphons, because counts were too low. In a later analysis, HLA-associated TCR beta chains showed more clonal expansion and lower generation probabilities than non-associated chains that were equally common.

The cohort was made up of 666 healthy bone marrow donors. All cohort members were sampled while nominally healthy, although unrecorded immune exposures were likely present. The donor tested CMV seronegative and was one of the 352 seronegative cohort members. A peripheral blood sample was provided by each donor, and peripheral blood mononuclear cells were used for TCR beta sequencing. Genomic DNA extraction from the blood cell samples was performed with the Qiagen DNeasy Blood Extraction Kit. About this clone itself: Its antigen is unknown. One base away there is no much larger clone; base qualities are not given.

Library preparation used the immunoSEQ multiplex PCR assay. For the multiplex PCR, a mixture combining 60 forward primers for TCR Vbeta segments and 13 reverse primers for TCR Jbeta segments was used. Amplification of the CDR3 region of rearranged TCR beta genes was performed with a multiplex PCR assay on genomic DNA. The amplified TCR beta libraries were sequenced on the Illumina HiSeq System as 87-base-pair reads. The published analysis was carried out like this. Across the 666 repertoires, a later analysis counted approximately 83 million unique TCR beta chains, roughly 11 million of which were shared by at least two donors. A nearest-neighbor algorithm error-corrected the raw reads and collapsed the reads into unique sequences, merging closely related sequences to remove PCR and sequencing errors. CDR3 sequences were aligned to IMGT reference sequences to assign V, D and J gene segments. For a sequence to be retained, a match of at least six nucleotides was required to both a V gene segment and a J gene segment. A rearrangement counted as productive if the CDR3 had no stop codons and remained in frame with V and J, and every other rearrangement counted as non-productive. CDR3 was defined according to IMGT convention as the region running from the second conserved V-encoded cysteine to the conserved J-encoded phenylalanine. Sequences without an unambiguous match to a single V gene segment were excluded from the earlier analysis of approximately 560 of the donors. In an earlier analysis of several hundred of the donors, V segments were called functional above 56.7% productive rearrangements and were called segregating when the between-donor standard deviation exceeded 5%. A statistical classification framework was developed to diagnose cytomegalovirus status using the catalog of TCR beta chain sequences. A later analysis assigned V and J genes by comparing TCR nucleotide sequences with IMGT/GENE-DB human TR gene sequences. Using the TCRdist pipeline, a later analysis assigned CDR3 sequences along with most-parsimonious VDJ recombination scenarios. In a later analysis, each TCR beta chain was defined by its CDR3 amino acid sequence together with its V-gene family, and reads without a unique V-gene family were excluded. To address suspected cross-contamination and a sequencing artifact, a later analysis removed approximately 600 highly shared, low-generation-probability nucleotide sequences. For each public chain, a later analysis derived a clonal expansion index from normalized ranks of inferred template counts within each repertoire. In a later analysis, generation probabilities were computed using a VDJ recombination model fitted to out-of-frame rearrangements, and the results were checked against IGoR. A later analysis scored TCR-TCR, TCR-HLA and TCR-CMV co-occurrence with hypergeometric tests, applying a repertoire-size bias correction to TCR pairs. To estimate false discovery rates, a later analysis permuted the HLA or CMV assignments 20 times. A later analysis grouped co-occurring TCRs with DBSCAN, adding TCRdist sequence similarity when clustering within HLA-allele-positive subsets. Repertoires with fewer than 30,000 or more than 120,000 public chains, plus five repertoires with anomalous nucleotide sharing, were excluded from co-occurrence clustering. Not all clones reach the TCRdb copy of this immuneACCESS table, which keeps in-frame sequences only. Checked studies attribute under half of the gap to unresolved V genes and leave the rest unexplained. V and J calls and clone size are as listed in that table; D and trimming were resolved from the DNA. In all, the sample holds some 170,000 clones, and 70% to 85% of those were seen once. The ten largest clones capture about 2% of the sample.

This TCR was recovered from a middle-aged man in good health and CMV-seronegative. The sample was PBMCs.

At the DNA level, the sequence is TGTGCCAGCAGTTTATATGGGGACAGCCACCTAATCCAGTACTTC. It codes for CASSLYGDSHLIQYF. This chain joins TRBV28 to TRBJ2-7, with 7 bases aligning to TRBD1. Here V drops 1 base and J drops 10 bases, and the junction holds 13 bases not matched to any gene. The CDR3 numbers 15 residues from cysteine through phenylalanine. Only the CDR3 DNA is retained, 45 bases long and in frame from the first base. The germline V gene provides CDR1 MDHEN and CDR2 SYDVKM.